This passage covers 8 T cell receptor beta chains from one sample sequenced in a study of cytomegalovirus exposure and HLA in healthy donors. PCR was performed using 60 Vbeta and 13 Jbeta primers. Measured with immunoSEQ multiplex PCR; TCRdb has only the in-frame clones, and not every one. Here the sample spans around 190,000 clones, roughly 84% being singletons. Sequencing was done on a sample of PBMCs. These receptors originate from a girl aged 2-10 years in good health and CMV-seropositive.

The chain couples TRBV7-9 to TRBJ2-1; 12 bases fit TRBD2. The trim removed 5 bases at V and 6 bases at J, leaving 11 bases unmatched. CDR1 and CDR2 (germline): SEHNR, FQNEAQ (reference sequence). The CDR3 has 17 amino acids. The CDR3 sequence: CASSQGVPTSGSNEQFF. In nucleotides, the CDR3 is TGTGCCAGCAGCCAAGGGGTGCCGACTAGCGGGAGCAATGAGCAGTTCTTC.

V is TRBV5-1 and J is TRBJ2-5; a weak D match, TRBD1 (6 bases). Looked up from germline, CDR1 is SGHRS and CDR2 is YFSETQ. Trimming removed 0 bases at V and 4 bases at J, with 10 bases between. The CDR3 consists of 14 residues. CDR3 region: CASSLVGQTETQYF. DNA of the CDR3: TGCGCCAGCAGCTTGGTTGGACAGACAGAGACCCAGTACTTC. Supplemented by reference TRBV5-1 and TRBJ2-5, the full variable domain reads KAGVTQTPRYLIKTRGQQVTLSCSPISGHRSVSWYQQTPGQGLQFLFEYFSETQRNKGNFPGRFSGRQFSNSRSEMNVSTLELGDSALYLCASSLVGQTETQYFGPGTRLLVL.

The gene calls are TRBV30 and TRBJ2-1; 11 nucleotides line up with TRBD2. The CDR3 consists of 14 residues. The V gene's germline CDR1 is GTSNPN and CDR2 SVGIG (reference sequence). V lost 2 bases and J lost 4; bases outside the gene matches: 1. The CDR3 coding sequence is TGTGCCTGGAGTTTAGCGGGAGGGTACAATGAGCAGTTCTTC. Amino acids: CAWSLAGGYNEQFF.

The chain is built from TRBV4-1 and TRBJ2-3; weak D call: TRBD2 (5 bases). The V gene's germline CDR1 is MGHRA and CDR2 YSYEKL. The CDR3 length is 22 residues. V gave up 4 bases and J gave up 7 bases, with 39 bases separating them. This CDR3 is CASSLLRVPPVDGVVGTNTQYF. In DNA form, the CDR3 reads TGCGCCAGCAGCCTACTGCGGGTACCACCAGTGGATGGGGTGGTGGGAACAAATACGCAGTATTTT.

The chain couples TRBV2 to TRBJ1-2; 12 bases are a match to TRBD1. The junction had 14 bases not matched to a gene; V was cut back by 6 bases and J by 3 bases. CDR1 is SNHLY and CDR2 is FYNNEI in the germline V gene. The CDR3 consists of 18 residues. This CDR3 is CASSRLKGDRGRDYGYTF. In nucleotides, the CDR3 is TGTGCCAGCAGCCGCCTCAAGGGGGACAGGGGGCGCGACTATGGCTACACCTTC.

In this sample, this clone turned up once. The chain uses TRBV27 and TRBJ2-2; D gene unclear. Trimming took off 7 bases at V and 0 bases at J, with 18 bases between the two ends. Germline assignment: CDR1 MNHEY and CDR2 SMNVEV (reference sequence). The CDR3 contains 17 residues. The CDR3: CASKQPGYLANTGELFF. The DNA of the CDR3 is TGTGCCAGCAAGCAACCCGGGTATTTAGCGAACACCGGGGAGCTGTTTTTT.

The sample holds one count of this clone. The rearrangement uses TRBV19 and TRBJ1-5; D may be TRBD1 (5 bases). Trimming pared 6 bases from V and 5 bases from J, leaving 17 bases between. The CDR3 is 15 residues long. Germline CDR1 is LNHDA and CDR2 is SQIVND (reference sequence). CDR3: CASRGQGNYYQPQHF. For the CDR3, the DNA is TGTGCCAGTAGAGGGCAGGGTAACTATTATCAGCCCCAGCATTTT.

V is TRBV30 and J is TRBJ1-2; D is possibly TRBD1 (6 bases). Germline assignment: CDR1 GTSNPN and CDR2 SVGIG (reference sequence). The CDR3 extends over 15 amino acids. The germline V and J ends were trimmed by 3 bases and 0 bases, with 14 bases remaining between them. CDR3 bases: TGTGCCTGGAGGATCGGACAGAAGTCTAACTATGGCTACACCTTC. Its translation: CAWRIGQKSNYGYTF.